Below are 19 T cell receptor beta chains sequenced from a single sample in a study of technical replicates of blood from a few donors. This table comes from immunoSEQ multiplex PCR, and its TCRdb copy is limited to in-frame clones, with some not included. This table has around 89,000 clones, around 96% appearing once. The specimen was T cells isolated from PBMCs. Every receptor here comes from a human donor in good health.

This sequence joins TRBV7-9 and TRBJ2-1; TRBD2 agrees at 11 bases. Trimming took 1 base from V and 9 from J; bases not matched to a gene: 5. CDR3 length: 15 residues. Per the germline V gene, CDR1 is SEHNR and CDR2 is FQNEAQ (reference sequence). The CDR3 nucleotides are TGTGCCAGCAGCTTAGTAGCGGGAGGGCCAAGTGAGCAGTTCTTC. Protein sequence: CASSLVAGGPSEQFF.

V and J are TRBV29-1 and TRBJ1-2, with TRBD1 matching over 8 bases. The CDR3 totals 12 residues. CDR1 SQVTM and CDR2 ANQGSEA come from the germline V gene. The ends lost 5 bases at V and 5 bases at J; junction bases unmatched: 4. CDR3 bases: TGCAGCGTTATGACAGGGGTGTATGGCTACACCTTC. Protein product: CSVMTGVYGYTF.

The chain couples TRBV6-5 to TRBJ2-5, with D perhaps matching TRBD2 (6 bases). Germline values: CDR1 MNHEY, CDR2 SVGAGI. The CDR3 contains 14 residues. The V gene lost 2 bases and the J gene lost 5 bases, with 12 bases spanning the gap. In DNA, the CDR3 is TGTGCCAGCAGTTACGTGGGAGGAGGGGAGACCCAGTACTTC. As protein: CASSYVGGGETQYF.

J is TRBJ2-1 and V is TRBV5-6; the match to TRBD2 covers 13 bases. Germline V gives CDR1 SGHDT, CDR2 YYEEEE. The CDR3 spans 17 residues. The V and J ends lost 4 bases and 8 bases, in that order; junction bases with no gene match: 12. The CDR3 loop is CASSIELAGGFSDEQFF. In DNA form, the CDR3 reads TGTGCCAGCAGCATCGAACTAGCGGGAGGGTTCTCCGATGAGCAGTTCTTC.

The V and J genes are TRBV4-1 and TRBJ2-5; a weak D match, TRBD1 (6 bases). Germline V CDR1 and CDR2: MGHRA, YSYEKL. Trimming cost V 0 bases and J 3 bases, with 11 bases left between them. CDR3 length: 15 amino acids. CDR3 region: CASSQDTRDKETQYF. CDR3 in DNA: TGCGCCAGCAGCCAAGATACCCGGGACAAAGAGACCCAGTACTTC.

The gene calls are TRBV6-5 and TRBJ1-2; D not resolved. V lost 2 bases to trimming and J lost 1 base, with 8 bases between them. The CDR3 totals 14 residues. Germline CDR1 is MNHEY and CDR2 is SVGAGI. Here the CDR3 DNA reads TGTGCCAGCAGTTACGCGTCGGGTAACTATGGCTACACCTTC. This gives the protein CASSYASGNYGYTF.

The J gene is TRBJ2-7, the V gene TRBV6-5; 9 nucleotides line up with TRBD1. V lost 5 bases to trimming and J lost 5 bases; unmatched junction nucleotides: 10. The CDR3 has 15 amino acids. From germline, CDR1 is MNHEY and CDR2 SVGAGI. CDR3 loop: CASSLSGTGFNEQYF. CDR3 nucleotide sequence: TGTGCCAGCAGTCTTTCCGGGACAGGGTTTAACGAGCAGTACTTC.

This chain joins TRBV5-1 and TRBJ2-2; the D is unclear. In germline, CDR1 is SGHRS, CDR2 YFSETQ. CDR3 length equals 14 residues. Trimming cost V 2 bases and J 1 base, with 6 bases left between them. CDR3 protein: CASSFTQNTGELFF. The CDR3 DNA sequence: TGCGCCAGCAGCTTTACACAGAACACCGGGGAGCTGTTTTTT.

The chain is built from TRBV2 and TRBJ2-6; TRBD2 is a possible D gene (5 bases). The length of the CDR3 is 14 residues. The V and J ends lost 8 bases and 3 bases respectively, with 11 bases between them. Germline CDR1 is SNHLY and CDR2 is FYNNEI. CDR3 sequence reads: CASSTSYGANVLTF. In nucleotides, the CDR3 is TGTGCCAGCTCAACTAGTTATGGGGCCAACGTCCTGACTTTC. Combining the CDR3 with reference TRBV2 and TRBJ2-6 gives the whole variable domain EPEVTQTPSHQVTQMGQEVILRCVPISNHLYFYWYRQILGQKVEFLVSFYNNEISEKSEIFDDQFSVERPDGSNFTLKIRSTKLEDSAMYFCASSTSYGANVLTFGAGSRLTVL.

This CDR3 reads CASSIAESGTQYF. For the CDR3, the DNA is TGTGCCAGTAGTATAGCGGAGTCGGGGACCCAGTACTTC. The genes are TRBV19 and TRBJ2-5; D call uncertain. V lost 1 base, J lost 7 bases, and 10 bases lay in between. CDR3 length: 13 residues. Looked up from germline, CDR1 is LNHDA and CDR2 is SQIVND (reference sequence).

The chain recombines TRBV7-9 with TRBJ2-5; 9 nucleotides line up with TRBD2. This CDR3 is built from 14 residues. After removal of 0 bases from V and 9 bases from J, the junction contained 5 bases not matched to a gene. Germline CDR1 SEHNR, CDR2 FQNEAQ (reference sequence). CDR3 region: CASSLAAGGPAQYF. The CDR3 nucleotides are TGTGCCAGCAGCTTAGCAGCGGGGGGCCCGGCCCAGTACTTC. The entire variable domain, with the rest obtained from reference TRBV7-9 and TRBJ2-5, is as follows: DTGVSQNPRHKITKRGQNVTFRCDPISEHNRLYWYRQTLGQGPEFLTYFQNEAQLEKSRLLSDRFSAERPKGSFSTLEIQRTEQGDSAMYLCASSLAAGGPAQYFGPGTRLLVL.

This chain links TRBV6-1 with TRBJ2-7; the D gene is possibly TRBD1 (5 bases). This CDR3 is built from 12 residues. From germline, CDR1 is MNHNS and CDR2 SASEGT. Trimming shortened V by 7 bases and J by 1 base, and 8 bases separated the two germline ends. The CDR3 here is CASTQGSYEQYF. CDR3 in DNA: TGTGCCAGCACTCAGGGATCCTACGAGCAGTACTTC.

The rearrangement uses TRBV6-1 and TRBJ2-7, with D possibly matching TRBD1 (6 bases). The germline V gene has CDR1 MNHNS and CDR2 SASEGT. CDR3 length equals 13 residues. V lost 1 base to trimming and J lost 6 bases, with 10 bases between them. The CDR3, as DNA: TGTGCCAGCAGTGAAGGGGGGCCCAGCGAGCAGTACTTC. Protein sequence: CASSEGGPSEQYF.

This chain connects TRBV12-5 to TRBJ1-5; D may be TRBD1 (6 bases). Germline assignment: CDR1 LGHNT and CDR2 FRNRAP. Trimming pared 6 bases from V and 7 bases from J, leaving 19 bases between. CDR3 size: 15 residues. This chain's CDR3 is CASGPRGEGRQPQHF. Here the CDR3 DNA reads TGTGCTAGTGGACCCAGGGGAGAGGGCCGGCAGCCCCAGCATTTT. The entire variable domain, with the rest obtained from reference TRBV12-5 and TRBJ1-5, is as follows: DARVTQTPRHKVTEMGQEVTMRCQPILGHNTVFWYRQTMMQGLELLAYFRNRAPLDDSGMPKDRFSAEMPDATLATLKIQPSEPRDSAVYFCASGPRGEGRQPQHFGDGTRLSIL.

Only one count was recorded for this clone. The genes are TRBV5-8 and TRBJ1-1; weak D call: TRBD1 (5 bases). Trimming left V 8 bases short and J 11 bases short, with 22 bases between. The V gene's germline CDR1 is SGHTS and CDR2 YDEGEE. The CDR3 consists of 13 residues. CDR3 sequence reads: CARTDPRSLYAFF. The CDR3 DNA follows: TGTGCCAGGACAGACCCTAGGAGTTTGTACGCTTTCTTT.

This rearrangement joins TRBV10-3 to TRBJ1-4; 11 bases line up with TRBD1. V gave up 2 bases and J gave up 8 bases; unmatched junction bases: 10. This CDR3 contains 17 residues. Germline CDR1 ENHRY, CDR2 SYGVKD. This CDR3 is CAISEEGQGESEEKLFF. In DNA form, the CDR3 reads TGTGCCATCAGTGAGGAGGGACAGGGGGAGAGCGAGGAAAAACTGTTTTTT.

This rearrangement joins TRBV7-9 to TRBJ1-2; unclear D gene. Germline assignment: CDR1 SEHNR and CDR2 FQNEAQ (reference sequence). The germline V and J ends were trimmed by 1 base and 6 bases, with 9 bases remaining between them. There are 13 residues in the CDR3. CDR3 nucleotide sequence: TGTGCCAGCAGCTTAGGGCAGATCGATGGCTACACCTTC. Its protein product is CASSLGQIDGYTF.

The chain links TRBV5-4 to TRBJ2-1; 11 bases agree with TRBD2. Looked up from germline, CDR1 is SGHNT and CDR2 is YYREEE (reference sequence). CDR3 length equals 16 residues. The V segment lost 5 bases and the J segment 6 bases; nucleotides outside the gene matches: 10. In nucleotides, the CDR3 is TGTGCCAGCAGACATACACCTAGCGGGAGGCTCAATGAGCAGTTCTTC. Its protein is CASRHTPSGRLNEQFF.

This chain joins TRBV7-9 and TRBJ1-5; TRBD1 is a possible D gene (6 bases). Trimming shortened V by 1 base and J by 5 bases, and 15 bases separated the two germline ends. The CDR3 sequence is 16 residues long. CDR1 and CDR2 from the germline V gene are SEHNR and FQNEAQ (reference sequence). The CDR3 nucleotides are TGTGCCAGCAGCTTAGAAGGGGGAGCAGAGGATCAGCCCCAGCATTTT. Protein sequence: CASSLEGGAEDQPQHF.